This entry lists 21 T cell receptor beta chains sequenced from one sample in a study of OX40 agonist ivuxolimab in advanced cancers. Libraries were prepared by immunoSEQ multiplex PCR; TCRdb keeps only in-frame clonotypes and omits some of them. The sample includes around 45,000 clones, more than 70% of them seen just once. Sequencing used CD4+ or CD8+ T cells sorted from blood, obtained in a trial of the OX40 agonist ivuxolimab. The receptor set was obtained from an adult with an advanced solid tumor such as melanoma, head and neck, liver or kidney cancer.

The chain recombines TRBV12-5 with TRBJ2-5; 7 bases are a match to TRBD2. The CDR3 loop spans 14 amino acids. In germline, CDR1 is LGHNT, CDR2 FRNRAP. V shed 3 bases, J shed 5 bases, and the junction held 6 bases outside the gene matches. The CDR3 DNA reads TGTGCTAGTGGTTTTGGAGGGGAGGGGGAGACCCAGTACTTC. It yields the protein CASGFGGEGETQYF.

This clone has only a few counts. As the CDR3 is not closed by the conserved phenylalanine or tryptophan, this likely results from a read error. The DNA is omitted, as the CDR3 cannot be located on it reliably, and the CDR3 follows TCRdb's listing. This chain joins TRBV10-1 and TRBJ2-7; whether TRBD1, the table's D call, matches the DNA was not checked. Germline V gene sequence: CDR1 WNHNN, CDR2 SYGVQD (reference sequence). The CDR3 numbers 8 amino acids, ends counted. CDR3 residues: CASSGAWL.

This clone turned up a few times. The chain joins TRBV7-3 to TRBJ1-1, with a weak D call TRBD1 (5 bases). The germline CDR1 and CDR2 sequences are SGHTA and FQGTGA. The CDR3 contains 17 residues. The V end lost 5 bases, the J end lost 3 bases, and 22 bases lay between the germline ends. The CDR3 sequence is CASSPWAFAGLDTEAFF. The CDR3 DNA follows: TGTGCCAGCAGCCCATGGGCTTTTGCAGGGTTGGACACTGAAGCTTTCTTT.

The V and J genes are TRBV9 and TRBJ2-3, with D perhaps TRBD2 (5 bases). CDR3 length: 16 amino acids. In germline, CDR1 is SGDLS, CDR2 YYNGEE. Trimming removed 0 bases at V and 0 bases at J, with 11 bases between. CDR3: CASSVAADPSTDTQYF. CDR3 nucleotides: TGTGCCAGCAGCGTAGCAGCGGACCCTAGCACAGATACGCAGTATTTT.

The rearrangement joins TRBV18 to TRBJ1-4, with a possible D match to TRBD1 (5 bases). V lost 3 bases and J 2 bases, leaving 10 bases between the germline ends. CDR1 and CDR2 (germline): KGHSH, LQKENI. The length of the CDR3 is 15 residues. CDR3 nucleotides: TGTGCCAGCTCACCGCCGGGACGGACTAATGAAAAACTGTTTTTT. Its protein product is CASSPPGRTNEKLFF. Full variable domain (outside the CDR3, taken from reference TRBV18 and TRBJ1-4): NAGVMQNPRHLVRRRGQEARLRCSPMKGHSHVYWYRQLPEEGLKFMVYLQKENIIDESGMPKERFSAEFPKEGPSILRIQQVVRGDSAAYFCASSPPGRTNEKLFFGSGTQLSVL.

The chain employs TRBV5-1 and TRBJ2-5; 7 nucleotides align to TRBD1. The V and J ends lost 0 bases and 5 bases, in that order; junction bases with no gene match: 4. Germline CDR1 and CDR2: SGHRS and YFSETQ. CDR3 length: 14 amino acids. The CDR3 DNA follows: TGCGCCAGCAGCTTGGAGGGGGCAGGGGAGACCCAGTACTTC. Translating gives CASSLEGAGETQYF. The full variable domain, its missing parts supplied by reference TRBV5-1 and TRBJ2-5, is KAGVTQTPRYLIKTRGQQVTLSCSPISGHRSVSWYQQTPGQGLQFLFEYFSETQRNKGNFPGRFSGRQFSNSRSEMNVSTLELGDSALYLCASSLEGAGETQYFGPGTRLLVL.

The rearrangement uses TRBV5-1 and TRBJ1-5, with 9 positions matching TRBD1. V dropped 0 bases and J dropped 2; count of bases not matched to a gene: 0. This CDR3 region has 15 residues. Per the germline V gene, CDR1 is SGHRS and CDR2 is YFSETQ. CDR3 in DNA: TGCGCCAGCAGCTTGGGGACAGGGGGCAATCAGCCCCAGCATTTT. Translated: CASSLGTGGNQPQHF.

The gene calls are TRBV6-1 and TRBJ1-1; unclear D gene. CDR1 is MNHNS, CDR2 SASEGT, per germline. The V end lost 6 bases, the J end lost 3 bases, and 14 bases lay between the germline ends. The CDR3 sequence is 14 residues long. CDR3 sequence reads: CASSLEVFDTEAFF. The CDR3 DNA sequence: TGTGCCAGCAGCCTGGAGGTGTTCGACACTGAAGCTTTCTTT.

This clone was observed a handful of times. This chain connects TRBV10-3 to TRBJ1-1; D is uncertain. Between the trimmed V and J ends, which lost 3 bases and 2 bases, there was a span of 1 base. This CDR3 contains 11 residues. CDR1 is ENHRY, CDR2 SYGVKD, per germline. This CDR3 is CAISDNTEAFF. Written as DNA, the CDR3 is TGTGCCATCAGTGACAACACTGAAGCTTTCTTT.

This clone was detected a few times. CDR3 in amino acids: CASSLTADTNSGANVLTF. The CDR3 nucleotides read TGTGCCAGCAGCTTGACCGCCGATACTAACTCTGGGGCCAACGTCCTGACTTTC. This sequence joins TRBV7-9 and TRBJ2-6, with D uncertain. Germline loops: CDR1 SEHNR, CDR2 FQNEAQ (reference sequence). There are 18 residues in the CDR3. Trimming left V 3 bases short and J 0 bases short, with 15 bases between.

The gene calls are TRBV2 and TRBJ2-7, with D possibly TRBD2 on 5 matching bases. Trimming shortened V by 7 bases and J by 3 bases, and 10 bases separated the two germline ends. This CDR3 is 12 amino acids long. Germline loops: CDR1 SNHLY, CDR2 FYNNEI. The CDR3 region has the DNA TGTGCCAGCAAAGAGGGCTACTACGAGCAGTACTTC. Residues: CASKEGYYEQYF.

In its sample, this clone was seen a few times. The CDR3 sequence is CASSQNSGVPEKLFF. CDR3 bases: TGTGCCAGCAGTCAAAATTCAGGGGTTCCTGAAAAACTGTTTTTT. V usage is TRBV27 and J usage is TRBJ1-4; a possible D gene is TRBD1 (6 bases). Trimming cost V 5 bases and J 7 bases, with 17 bases left between them. The CDR3 loop spans 15 amino acids. Looked up from germline, CDR1 is MNHEY and CDR2 is SMNVEV (reference sequence).

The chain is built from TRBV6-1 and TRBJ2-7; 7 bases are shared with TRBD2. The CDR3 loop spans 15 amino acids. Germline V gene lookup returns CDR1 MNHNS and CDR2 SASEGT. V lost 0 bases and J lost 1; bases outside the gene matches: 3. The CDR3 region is CASSEAAGRSYEQYF. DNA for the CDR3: TGTGCCAGCAGTGAAGCAGCGGGAAGATCCTACGAGCAGTACTTC.

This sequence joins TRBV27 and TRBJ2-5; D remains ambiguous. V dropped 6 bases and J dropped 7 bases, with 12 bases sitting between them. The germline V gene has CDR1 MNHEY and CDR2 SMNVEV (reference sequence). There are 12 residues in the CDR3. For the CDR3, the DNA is TGTGCCAGCAGGTCTAGATGGAGGACCCAGTACTTC. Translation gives CASRSRWRTQYF.

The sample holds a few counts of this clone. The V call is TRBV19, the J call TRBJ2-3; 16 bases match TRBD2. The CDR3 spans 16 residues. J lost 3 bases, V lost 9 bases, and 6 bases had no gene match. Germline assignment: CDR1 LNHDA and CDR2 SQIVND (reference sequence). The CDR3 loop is CASGTSGRAGTDTQYF. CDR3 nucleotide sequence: TGTGCCAGCGGGACTAGCGGGAGGGCCGGGACAGATACGCAGTATTTT.

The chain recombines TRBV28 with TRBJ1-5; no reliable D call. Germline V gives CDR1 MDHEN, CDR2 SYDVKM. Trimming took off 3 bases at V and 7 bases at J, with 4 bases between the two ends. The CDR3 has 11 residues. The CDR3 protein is CASSFKQPQHF. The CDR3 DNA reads TGTGCCAGCAGTTTCAAGCAGCCCCAGCATTTT.

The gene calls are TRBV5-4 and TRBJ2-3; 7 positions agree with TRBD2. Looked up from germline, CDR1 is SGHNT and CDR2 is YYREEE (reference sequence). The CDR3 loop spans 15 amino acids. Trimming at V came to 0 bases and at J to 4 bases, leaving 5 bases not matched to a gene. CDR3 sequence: CASSLGGGRSDTQYF. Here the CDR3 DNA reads TGTGCCAGCAGCTTGGGGGGGGGAAGGTCAGATACGCAGTATTTT.

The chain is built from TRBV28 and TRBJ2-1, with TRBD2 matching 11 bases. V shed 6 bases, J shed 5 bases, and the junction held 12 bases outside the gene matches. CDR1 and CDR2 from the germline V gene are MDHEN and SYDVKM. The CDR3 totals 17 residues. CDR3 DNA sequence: TGTGCCAGCAGAACCATCAAACTAGCGGGAGTAAACAATGAGCAGTTCTTC. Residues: CASRTIKLAGVNNEQFF.

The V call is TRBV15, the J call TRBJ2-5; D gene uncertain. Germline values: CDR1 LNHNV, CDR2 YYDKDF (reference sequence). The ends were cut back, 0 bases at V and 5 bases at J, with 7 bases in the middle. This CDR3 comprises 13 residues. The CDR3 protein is CATSRDTLETQYF. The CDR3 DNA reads TGTGCCACCAGCAGAGATACCCTGGAGACCCAGTACTTC.

The chain's CDR3 is CASSFLAGSGETQYF. For the CDR3, the DNA is TGTGCCAGCAGCTTTCTAGCGGGAAGTGGAGAGACCCAGTACTTC. The chain recombines TRBV5-4 with TRBJ2-5; 9 positions match TRBD2. The V segment lost 2 bases and the J segment 4 bases; nucleotides outside the gene matches: 6. This CDR3 comprises 15 residues. Germline loops: CDR1 SGHNT, CDR2 YYREEE (reference sequence).

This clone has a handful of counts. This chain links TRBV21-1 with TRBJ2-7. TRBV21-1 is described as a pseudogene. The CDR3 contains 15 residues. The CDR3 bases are TGTGCCAGCGCCACAGAGGGGACCCATCGCTACGAGCAGTACTTC. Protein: CASATEGTHRYEQYF.